This T cell receptor (beta chain) was sequenced during a study of blood T cell dynamics during melanoma immunotherapy. Study-level information: Patients with metastatic melanoma got pembrolizumab or nivolumab-ipilimumab as first-line care.

Time point in this sample: week 3, after first cycle of checkpoint inhibitor. The CDR3 runs 15 residues. Germline V lookup: CDR1 SGDLS, CDR2 YYNGEE. Germline trimming cut 4 bases from V and 6 bases from J; bases unmatched to any gene: 13. Method: immunoSEQ multiplex PCR; TCRdb's copy keeps in-frame clones and lacks some. The data show under 8,500 clones, around 85% seen once. The sample here was blood, taken from a patient treated with checkpoint blockade. The TCR comes from a human donor with melanoma. J is TRBJ2-7 and V is TRBV9; 7 bases are shared with TRBD1. The CDR3 sequence is CASSLSNRGPGEQYF. For the CDR3, the DNA is TGTGCCAGCAGCCTATCTAACAGGGGACCTGGCGAGCAGTACTTC. The full variable domain, with the rest looked up from reference TRBV9 and TRBJ2-7, is DSGVTQTPKHLITATGQRVTLRCSPRSGDLSVYWYQQSLDQGLQFLIQYYNGEERAKGNILERFSAQQFPDLHSELNLSSLELGDSALYFCASSLSNRGPGEQYFGPGTRLTVT.